The following is a T cell receptor beta chain sequence with its context. The method was immunoSEQ multiplex PCR; TCRdb's version includes in-frame clones alone and lacks a portion of them. The repertoire has tens of thousands of clones, 70% to 90% of them found once; the top ten carry roughly 3.5%. Trimming cost V 1 base and J 7 bases; bases outside gene matches: 3. Germline loops: CDR1 LGHDT, CDR2 YNNKEL (reference sequence). CDR3 length: 13 residues. These data come from a study of blood T cell repertoires in COVID-19. Whole-study context: The United States, Italy and Spain were the sources of the acute and convalescent COVID-19 samples. T cells, B-cell-depleted T cells, or PBMCs provided the cDNA or gDNA that served as material.

The clonotype was recovered from a man aged 50-59 years with active COVID-19. V gene TRBV3-1 (or the pseudogene TRBV3-2) combines with J gene TRBJ1-2, with 7 bases matching TRBD1. Sequencing was done on a sample of peripheral blood. DNA for the CDR3: TGTGCCAGCAGCCAAGCACAGGGGACTGGCTACACCTTC. It specifies CASSQAQGTGYTF.